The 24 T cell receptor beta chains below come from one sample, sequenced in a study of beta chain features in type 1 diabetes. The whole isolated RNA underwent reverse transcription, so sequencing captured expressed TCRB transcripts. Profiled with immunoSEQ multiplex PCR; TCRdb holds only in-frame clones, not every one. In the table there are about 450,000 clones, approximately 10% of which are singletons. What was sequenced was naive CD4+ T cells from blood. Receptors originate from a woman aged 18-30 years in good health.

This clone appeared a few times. CDR3 region: CASSQAVGNTIYF. CDR3 in DNA: TGCGCCAGCAGCCAAGCTGTGGGAAACACCATATATTTT. The genes are TRBV4-1 and TRBJ1-3, with D hard to call. V was trimmed by 1 base and J by 4 bases, leaving 5 bases between them. Germline CDR1 is MGHRA and CDR2 is YSYEKL. CDR3 length: 13 amino acids.

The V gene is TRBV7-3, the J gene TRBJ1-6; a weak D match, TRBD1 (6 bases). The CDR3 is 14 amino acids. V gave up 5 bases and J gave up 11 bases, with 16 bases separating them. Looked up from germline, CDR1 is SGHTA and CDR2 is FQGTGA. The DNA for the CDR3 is TGTGCCAGCAGCCAACAGGGTTTGAATACACCCCTCCACTTT. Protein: CASSQQGLNTPLHF. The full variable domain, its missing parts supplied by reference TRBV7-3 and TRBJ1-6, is GAGVSQTPSNKVTEKGKYVELRCDPISGHTALYWYRQSLGQGPEFLIYFQGTGAADDSGLPNDRFFAVRPEGSVSTLKIQRTERGDSAVYLCASSQQGLNTPLHFGNGTRLTVT.

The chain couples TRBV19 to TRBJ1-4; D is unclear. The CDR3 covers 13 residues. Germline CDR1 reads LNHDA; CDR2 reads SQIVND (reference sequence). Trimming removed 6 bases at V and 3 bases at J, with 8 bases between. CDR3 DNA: TGTGCCAGTAGGGACGGAGCTAATGAAAAACTGTTTTTT. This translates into CASRDGANEKLFF.

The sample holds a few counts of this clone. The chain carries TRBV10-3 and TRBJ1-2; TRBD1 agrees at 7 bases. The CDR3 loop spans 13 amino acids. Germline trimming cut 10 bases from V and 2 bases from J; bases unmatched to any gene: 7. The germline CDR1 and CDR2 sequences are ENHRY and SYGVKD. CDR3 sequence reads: CASTGVMNYGYTF. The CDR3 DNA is TGTGCCAGCACAGGGGTGATGAACTATGGCTACACCTTC.

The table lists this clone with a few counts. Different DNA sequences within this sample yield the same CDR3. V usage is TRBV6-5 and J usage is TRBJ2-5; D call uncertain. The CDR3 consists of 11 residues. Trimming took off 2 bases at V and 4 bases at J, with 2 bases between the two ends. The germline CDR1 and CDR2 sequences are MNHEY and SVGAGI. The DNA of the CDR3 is TGTGCCAGCAGTTACCGAGAGACCCAGTACTTC. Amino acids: CASSYRETQYF.

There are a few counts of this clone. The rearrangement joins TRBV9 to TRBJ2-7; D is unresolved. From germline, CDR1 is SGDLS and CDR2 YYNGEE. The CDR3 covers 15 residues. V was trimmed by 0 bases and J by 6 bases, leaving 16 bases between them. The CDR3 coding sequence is TGTGCCAGCAGCGTAGATGTGACTTCCCTCGCCGAGCAGTACTTC. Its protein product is CASSVDVTSLAEQYF.

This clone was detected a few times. The CDR3 DNA sequence: TGTGCCAGCAAGGACAGGACGAACACTGAAGCTTTCTTT. Translated: CASKDRTNTEAFF. The chain links TRBV5-4 to TRBJ1-1; 7 positions agree with TRBD1. The CDR3 is 13 residues long. Germline V gene sequence: CDR1 SGHNT, CDR2 YYREEE (reference sequence). V gave up 6 bases and J gave up 1 base; unmatched junction bases: 3.

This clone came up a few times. Here the CDR3 DNA reads TGTGCCAGCAGCCAAGCGGCCGAGGCAACTAATGAAAAACTGTTTTTT. Residues: CASSQAAEATNEKLFF. The rearrangement joins TRBV4-2 to TRBJ1-4, with unresolved D. Germline lookup yields CDR1 LGHNA and CDR2 YNFKEQ. V lost 1 base to trimming and J lost 0 bases, with 9 bases between them. The CDR3 length is 16 residues.

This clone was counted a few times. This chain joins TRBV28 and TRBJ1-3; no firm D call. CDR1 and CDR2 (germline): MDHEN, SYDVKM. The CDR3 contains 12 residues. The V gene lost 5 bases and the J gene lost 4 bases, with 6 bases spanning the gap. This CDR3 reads CASSLRGNTIYF. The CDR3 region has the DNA TGTGCCAGCAGTCTGCGGGGAAACACCATATATTTT.

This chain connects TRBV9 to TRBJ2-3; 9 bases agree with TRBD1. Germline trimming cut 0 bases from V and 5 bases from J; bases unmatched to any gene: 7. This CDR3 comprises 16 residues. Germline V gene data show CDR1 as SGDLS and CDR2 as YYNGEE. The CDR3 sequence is CASSVEPTGGLDTQYF. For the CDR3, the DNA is TGTGCCAGCAGCGTAGAGCCGACAGGGGGATTAGATACGCAGTATTTT.

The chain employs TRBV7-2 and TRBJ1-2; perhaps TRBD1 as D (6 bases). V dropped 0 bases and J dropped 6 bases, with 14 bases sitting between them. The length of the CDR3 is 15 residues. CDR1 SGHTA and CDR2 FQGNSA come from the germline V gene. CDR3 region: CASSLAQGGAHGYTF. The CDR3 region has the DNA TGTGCCAGCAGCTTAGCGCAAGGGGGGGCCCATGGCTACACCTTC.

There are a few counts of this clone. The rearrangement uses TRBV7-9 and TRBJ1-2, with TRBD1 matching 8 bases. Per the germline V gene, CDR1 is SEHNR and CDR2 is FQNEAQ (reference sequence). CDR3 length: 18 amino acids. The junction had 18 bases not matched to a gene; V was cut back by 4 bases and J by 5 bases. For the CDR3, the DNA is TGTGCCAGCAGCTCTCCATGGACAGGGAAGGCGGCGCGGTATGGCTACACCTTC. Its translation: CASSSPWTGKAARYGYTF. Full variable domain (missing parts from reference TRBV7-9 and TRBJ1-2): DTGVSQNPRHKITKRGQNVTFRCDPISEHNRLYWYRQTLGQGPEFLTYFQNEAQLEKSRLLSDRFSAERPKGSFSTLEIQRTEQGDSAMYLCASSSPWTGKAARYGYTFGSGTRLTVV.

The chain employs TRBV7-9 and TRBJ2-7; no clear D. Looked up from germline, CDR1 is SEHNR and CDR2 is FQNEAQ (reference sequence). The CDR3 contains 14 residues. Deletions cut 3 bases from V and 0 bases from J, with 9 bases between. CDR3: CASSFSLGSYEQYF. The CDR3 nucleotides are TGTGCCAGCAGCTTTAGTCTGGGCTCCTACGAGCAGTACTTC.

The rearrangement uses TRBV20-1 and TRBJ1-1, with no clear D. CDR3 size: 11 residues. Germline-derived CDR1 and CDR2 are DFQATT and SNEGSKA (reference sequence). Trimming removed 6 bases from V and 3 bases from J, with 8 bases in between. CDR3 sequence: CSAPMDTEAFF. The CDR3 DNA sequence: TGCAGTGCCCCCATGGACACTGAAGCTTTCTTT.

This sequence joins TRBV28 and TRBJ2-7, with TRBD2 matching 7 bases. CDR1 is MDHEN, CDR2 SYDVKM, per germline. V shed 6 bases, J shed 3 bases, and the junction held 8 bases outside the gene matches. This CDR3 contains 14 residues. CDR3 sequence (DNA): TGTGCCAGCAGCCTATCGGCTAGCGGCTACGAGCAGTACGTC. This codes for CASSLSASGYEQYV.

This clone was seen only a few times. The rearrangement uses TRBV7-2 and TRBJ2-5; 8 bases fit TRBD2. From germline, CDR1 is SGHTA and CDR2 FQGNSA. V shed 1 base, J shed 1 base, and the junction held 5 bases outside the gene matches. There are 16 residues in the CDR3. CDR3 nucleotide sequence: TGTGCCAGCAGCTTAGTCCCTAGCGGGCTCCAAGAGACCCAGTACTTC. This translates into CASSLVPSGLQETQYF.

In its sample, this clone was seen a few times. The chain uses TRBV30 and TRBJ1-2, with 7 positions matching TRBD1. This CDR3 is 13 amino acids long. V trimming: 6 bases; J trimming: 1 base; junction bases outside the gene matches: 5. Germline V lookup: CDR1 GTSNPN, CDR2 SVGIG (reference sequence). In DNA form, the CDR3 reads TGTGCCTGTCCCGGGACAGATAACTATGGCTACACCTTC. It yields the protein CACPGTDNYGYTF. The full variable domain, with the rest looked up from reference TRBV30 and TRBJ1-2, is SQTIHQWPATLVQPVGSPLSLECTVEGTSNPNLYWYRQAAGRGLQLLFYSVGIGQISSEVPQNLSASRPQDRQFILSSKKLLLSDSGFYLCACPGTDNYGYTFGSGTRLTVV.

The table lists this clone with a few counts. The CDR3 DNA reads TGTGCCAGCAGCTTAATGGCCCTTGGCGGGAACTCAGATACGCAGTATTTT. Protein: CASSLMALGGNSDTQYF. The chain joins TRBV7-3 to TRBJ2-3; weak D call: TRBD2 (6 bases). Trimming took off 1 base at V and 4 bases at J, with 18 bases between the two ends. This CDR3 region has 17 residues. Germline lookup yields CDR1 SGHTA and CDR2 FQGTGA.

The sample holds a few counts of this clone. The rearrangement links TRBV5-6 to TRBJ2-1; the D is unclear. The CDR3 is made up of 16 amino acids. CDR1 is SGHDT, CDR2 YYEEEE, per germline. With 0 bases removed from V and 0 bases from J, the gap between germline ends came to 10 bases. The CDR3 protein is CASSLVVHSSYNEQFF. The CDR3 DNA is TGTGCCAGCAGCTTGGTTGTGCACAGCTCCTACAATGAGCAGTTCTTC.

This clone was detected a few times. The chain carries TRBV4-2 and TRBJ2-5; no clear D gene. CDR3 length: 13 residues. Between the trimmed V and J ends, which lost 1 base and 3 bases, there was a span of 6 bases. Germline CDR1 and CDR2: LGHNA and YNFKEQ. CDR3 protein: CASSQGAKETQYF. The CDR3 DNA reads TGTGCCAGCAGCCAAGGTGCTAAAGAGACCCAGTACTTC.

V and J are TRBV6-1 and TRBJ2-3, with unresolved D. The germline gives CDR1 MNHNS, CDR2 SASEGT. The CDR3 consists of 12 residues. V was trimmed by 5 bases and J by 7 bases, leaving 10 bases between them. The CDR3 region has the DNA TGTGCCAGCAGTCTGTATTCCAATACGCAGTATTTT. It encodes CASSLYSNTQYF.

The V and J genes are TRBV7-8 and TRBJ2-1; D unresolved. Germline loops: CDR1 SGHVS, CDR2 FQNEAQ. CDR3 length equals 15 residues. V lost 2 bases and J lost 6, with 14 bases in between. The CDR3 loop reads CASSLMANKGNEQFF. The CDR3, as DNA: TGTGCCAGCAGCTTAATGGCGAATAAGGGCAATGAGCAGTTCTTC.

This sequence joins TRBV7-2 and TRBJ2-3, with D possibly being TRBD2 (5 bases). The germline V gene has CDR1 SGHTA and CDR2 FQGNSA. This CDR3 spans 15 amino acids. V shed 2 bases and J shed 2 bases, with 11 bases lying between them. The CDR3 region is CASSLSRADTDTQYF. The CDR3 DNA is TGTGCCAGCAGCTTATCTCGAGCGGACACAGATACGCAGTATTTT.

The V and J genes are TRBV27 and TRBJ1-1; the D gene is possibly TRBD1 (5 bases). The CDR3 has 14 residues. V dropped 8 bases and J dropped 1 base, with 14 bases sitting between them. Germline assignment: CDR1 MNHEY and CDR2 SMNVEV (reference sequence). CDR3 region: CASRTGTRNTEAFF. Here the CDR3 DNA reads TGTGCCAGCCGTACCGGGACTCGGAACACTGAAGCTTTCTTT.